This T cell receptor (beta chain) is from a study of cytomegalovirus exposure and HLA in healthy donors. Study at large: Across 350 to 400 genotyped donors, more than 75% landed in the Caucasian-associated ancestry cluster.

On this clone: What it binds is unknown.

Study-wide points: 87-base-pair reads could not separate some V segments, including TRBV6-2 and TRBV6-3. Analysis was carried out at a later point, and it linked a missense DCLRE1C variant to TCR beta V- and J-gene trimming.

It was with 60 Vbeta and 13 Jbeta primers that the PCR ran. Assay: immunoSEQ multiplex PCR; the TCRdb copy retains only in-frame clones and omits some. Counted here are more than 150,000 clones, more than 75% occurring once; the ten biggest clones make up less than 2%. V shed 7 bases, J shed 2 bases, and the junction held 5 bases outside the gene matches. The CDR3 has 15 amino acids. Germline V lookup: CDR1 MNHEY, CDR2 SMNVEV (reference sequence). The chain joins TRBV27 to TRBJ2-6; 7 bases line up with TRBD2. Sequencing used PBMCs. This receptor was obtained from a man aged 35 to 55 in good health and CMV-seronegative. The CDR3 coding sequence is TGTGCCAGCAAAGGGGAGGGCGCTGGGGCCAACGTCCTGACTTTC. This gives the protein CASKGEGAGANVLTF.